This T cell receptor beta chain was identified during a study of cytomegalovirus exposure and HLA in healthy donors. Trimming at V came to 3 bases and at J to 5 bases, leaving 4 bases not matched to a gene. The CDR3 runs 13 residues. Germline-derived CDR1 and CDR2 are SGHRS and YFSETQ. Study conclusions and caveats: First-cohort TCR clusters were later found to tend to co-occur in the roughly 130 validation repertoires. Across donors, most TCRs were seen rarely, yet some public ones were widespread. Cytomegalovirus-associated status was assigned to 150 or so TCR beta chains.

Repertoires were generated with immunoSEQ multiplex PCR, while TCRdb's copy carries only in-frame clones and drops some. The sample consists of over 85,000 clones, roughly 87% of them appearing once. To note about this clone: Its antigen is not identified.

This chain connects TRBV5-1 to TRBJ2-5, with 7 bases that match TRBD1. This sequence was found in a woman between 18 and 29 years old in good health and CMV-seronegative. Sequenced material: PBMCs. CDR3 coding DNA: TGCGCCAGCAGCTCACAGGGGCGGGAGACCCAGTACTTC. Amino acid sequence: CASSSQGRETQYF. The entire variable domain, with the rest obtained from reference TRBV5-1 and TRBJ2-5, is as follows: KAGVTQTPRYLIKTRGQQVTLSCSPISGHRSVSWYQQTPGQGLQFLFEYFSETQRNKGNFPGRFSGRQFSNSRSEMNVSTLELGDSALYLCASSSQGRETQYFGPGTRLLVL.